Below are 9 T cell receptor beta chains sequenced from a single sample in a study of blood T cells in healthy people across ages. Then a second PCR, running about 6 to 12 cycles, was carried out with a sample-barcoded 5' primer and a J-beta primer mix. TCRdb used MiXCR to reprocess the 5' RACE reads, holding one entry per CDR3 protein. Of approximately 1,000,000 distinct CDR3 sequences detected, more than 30% appear once; the ten largest clones hold under 15%. Sequencing was performed on blood. These receptors were taken from a man younger than 30 in good health.

To note about this clonotype: Mismatch with germline at one junction end may stem from a read error. V is TRBV7-2 and J is TRBJ1-2, with D possibly matching TRBD1 (5 bases). Germline V gene data show CDR1 as SGHTA and CDR2 as FQGNSA. The CDR3 has 14 residues. CDR3 protein: CAGSDKGTYYGYTF. CDR3 sequence (DNA): TGTGCCGGCAGCGACAAGGGGACCTACTATGGCTACACCTTC.

In this sample, this clonotype turned up a few times. The chain is built from TRBV6-5 and TRBJ2-5, with D hard to call. Trimming took 2 bases from V and 2 from J, leaving 15 bases between them. Germline loops: CDR1 MNHEY, CDR2 SVGAGI. CDR3 length: 16 amino acids. In nucleotides, the CDR3 is TGTGCCAGCAGTTACCCACACAGCACAATACAAGAGACCCAGTACTTC. Its translation: CASSYPHSTIQETQYF.

This chain connects TRBV7-9 to TRBJ1-6; perhaps TRBD1 as D (5 bases). The CDR3 is 14 amino acids. Germline V lookup: CDR1 SEHNR, CDR2 FQNEAQ (reference sequence). The germline V and J ends were trimmed by 6 bases and 5 bases, with 11 bases remaining between them. Here the CDR3 DNA reads TGTGCCAGCAGATCGGACAAGGATAATTCACCCCTCCACTTT. This gives the protein CASRSDKDNSPLHF.

This clonotype was counted only a few times. V gene TRBV20-1 combines with J gene TRBJ1-2; a possible D gene is TRBD1 (6 bases). From germline, CDR1 is DFQATT and CDR2 SNEGSKA (reference sequence). V was cut by 3 bases and J by 6 bases, with 29 bases left in between. The CDR3 contains 18 residues. The DNA of the CDR3 is TGCAGTGCTAGCAGGATCCCAAACGTGTTAGGGGGGAACCATGGCTACACCTTC. Protein: CSASRIPNVLGGNHGYTF.

The chain carries TRBV10-3 and TRBJ2-1; 9 nucleotides align to TRBD1. Germline CDR1 is ENHRY and CDR2 is SYGVKD. V lost 11 bases to trimming and J lost 5 bases; unmatched junction nucleotides: 7. CDR3 length: 13 residues. The CDR3 here is CAAEGQGNNEQFF. CDR3 bases: TGTGCCGCGGAAGGACAGGGGAACAATGAGCAGTTCTTC.

This chain connects TRBV20-1 to TRBJ2-2; tentative D call: TRBD1 (5 bases). The CDR3 length is 14 residues. Germline values: CDR1 DFQATT, CDR2 SNEGSKA (reference sequence). The V gene lost 3 bases and the J gene lost 7 bases, with 15 bases spanning the gap. The CDR3 sequence is CSARVPQGNGELFF. DNA of the CDR3: TGCAGTGCTAGGGTACCCCAGGGTAACGGGGAGCTGTTTTTT.

A single count supports this clonotype. A much larger clonotype is one base distant, so this may be a read error. This rearrangement joins TRBV10-3 to TRBJ2-3, with D possibly matching TRBD1 (6 bases). Germline V gene sequence: CDR1 ENHRY, CDR2 SYGVKD. V was cut by 4 bases and J by 8 bases, with 19 bases left in between. The length of the CDR3 is 15 residues. The CDR3 spells CAISVAGAESATQYF. The CDR3 coding sequence is TGTGCCATCAGTGTAGCAGGGGCGGAATCAGCTACGCAGTATTTT.

There are a few counts of this clonotype. It may be a read error: a sequence one base away is much more abundant. The genes are TRBV6-4 and TRBJ2-1, with 7 bases that match TRBD2. The J call is in doubt because the DNA end fits TRBJ2-7 better. CDR1 MRHNA and CDR2 SNTAGT come from the germline V gene. The CDR3 runs 14 residues. The CDR3 DNA reads as TGTGCCAGCAGCGGGGGGAGCTCCTACAATGAGCAGTACTTC. Translating gives CASSGGSSYNEQYF.

This clonotype has a handful of counts. The genes are TRBV29-1 and TRBJ1-4, with 8 bases aligning to TRBD1. The CDR3 length is 16 residues. J lost 5 bases, V lost 6 bases, and 14 bases had no gene match. Germline assignment: CDR1 SQVTM and CDR2 ANQGSEA. CDR3 amino acids: CSVLDRGNPPNEKLFF. The DNA of the CDR3 is TGCAGCGTCCTAGACAGGGGTAATCCCCCGAATGAAAAACTGTTTTTT.